Listed here are 26 T cell receptor beta chains from one sample, sequenced in a study of blood T cell repertoires in COVID-19. The assay was immunoSEQ multiplex PCR, and TCRdb's table has in-frame clones only and misses some. The sample includes under 200,000 clones, about 88% of them seen just once. The sequencing input was PBMCs or T cells enriched from blood (not recorded which). The receptor source for this set is a woman aged 18 to 35 who had recovered from COVID-19.

The chain combines TRBV5-1 with TRBJ1-5, with no clear D. Germline CDR1 reads SGHRS; CDR2 reads YFSETQ. This CDR3 contains 14 residues. Trimming took 4 bases from V and 6 from J, leaving 14 bases between them. The CDR3 here is CASSRLGEGQPQHF. In DNA, the CDR3 is TGCGCCAGCAGCCGCCTTGGAGAGGGTCAGCCCCAGCATTTT.

This clone was observed once. The chain is built from TRBV27 and TRBJ1-4; possibly TRBD1 for D (6 bases). CDR3 length equals 15 residues. V was clipped by 8 bases and J by 5 bases, with 18 bases between them. Germline lookup yields CDR1 MNHEY and CDR2 SMNVEV (reference sequence). CDR3 DNA: TGTGCCAGCGCGCTGGATTTGGGGGCAAATGAAAAACTGTTTTTT. It encodes CASALDLGANEKLFF.

This rearrangement joins TRBV14 to TRBJ2-4, with D perhaps TRBD2 (6 bases). V gave up 4 bases and J gave up 8 bases, with 15 bases separating them. The CDR3 is made up of 14 amino acids. The germline V gene encodes CDR1 SGHDN and CDR2 FVKESK. The CDR3 nucleotides read TGTGCCAGCAGCCTGCTTAGGAGGGCACACATTCAGTACTTC. Translated: CASSLLRRAHIQYF.

The chain has TRBV21-1 and TRBJ1-5; TRBD1 reflects the table's D call only, with no check against the DNA. TRBV21-1 is a pseudogene locus. This CDR3 contains 16 residues. For the CDR3, the DNA is TGTGCCAGCAGCAAAGTCATATACAGAGACAATCAGCCCCAGCATTTT. Amino acids: CASSKVIYRDNQPQHF.

This clone was seen a single time. The chain carries TRBV29-1 and TRBJ1-6, with D maybe TRBD1 (5 bases). CDR1 is SQVTM and CDR2 is ANQGSEA in the germline V gene. V shed 1 base and J shed 5 bases, with 6 bases lying between them. CDR3 length: 13 residues. Here the CDR3 DNA reads TGCAGCGTTGAAGGACAGAATAATTCACCCCTCCACTTT. Encoded protein: CSVEGQNNSPLHF.

This rearrangement joins TRBV19 to TRBJ1-6; tentative D call: TRBD1 (6 bases). The CDR3 loop spans 12 amino acids. CDR1 and CDR2 from the germline V gene are LNHDA and SQIVND (reference sequence). V gave up 8 bases and J gave up 7 bases, with 9 bases separating them. CDR3 sequence: CASSTGNSPLHF. The CDR3 DNA follows: TGTGCCAGTTCAACAGGGAATTCACCCCTCCACTTT.

The rearrangement uses TRBV5-1 and TRBJ1-3, with D tentatively TRBD1 (5 bases). This CDR3 is 14 amino acids long. The germline V gene encodes CDR1 SGHRS and CDR2 YFSETQ. V gave up 4 bases and J gave up 2 bases, with 10 bases separating them. CDR3 sequence reads: CASSPRGAGNTIYF. The CDR3 DNA reads TGCGCCAGCAGCCCTCGGGGGGCTGGAAACACCATATATTTT.

This chain links TRBV11-2 with TRBJ1-1; D perhaps matches TRBD1 (6 bases). Germline CDR1 is SGHAT and CDR2 is FQNNGV. This CDR3 has 15 amino acids. With 1 base removed from V and 2 bases from J, the gap between germline ends came to 11 bases. The CDR3 spells CASSLGVGANTEAFF. The CDR3 bases are TGTGCCAGCAGCTTAGGCGTGGGGGCTAACACTGAAGCTTTCTTT.

The V call is TRBV11-2, the J call TRBJ2-7; maybe TRBD2 (5 bases). Trimming stripped 0 bases from V and 2 bases from J, with 17 bases between. The CDR3 length is 17 residues. CDR1 SGHAT and CDR2 FQNNGV come from the germline V gene. CDR3 in amino acids: CASSLDTRASTPYEQYF. The CDR3 coding sequence is TGTGCCAGCAGCTTAGACACCCGGGCTAGCACCCCCTACGAGCAGTACTTC.

The chain joins TRBV28 to TRBJ1-1; D unclear. The CDR3 extends over 11 amino acids. Germline V CDR1 and CDR2: MDHEN, SYDVKM. V gave up 11 bases and J gave up 3 bases, with 10 bases separating them. The CDR3 DNA is TGTGCCTCGCGGAGGGACACTGAAGCTTTCTTT. It translates to CASRRDTEAFF.

The rearrangement links TRBV3-1 (or the pseudogene TRBV3-2) to TRBJ1-6; tentative D call: TRBD1 (6 bases). Deletions cut 5 bases from V and 5 bases from J, with 13 bases between. Germline V gives CDR1 LGHDT, CDR2 YNNKEL (reference sequence). The CDR3 runs to 15 residues. The CDR3, as DNA: TGTGCCAGCAGCTCACAGGGCACCGATAATTCACCCCTCCACTTT. Translating gives CASSSQGTDNSPLHF.

V usage is TRBV18 and J usage is TRBJ2-1; 7 bases fit TRBD2. Germline loops: CDR1 KGHSH, CDR2 LQKENI. The V and J ends lost 1 base and 8 bases, in that order; junction bases with no gene match: 5. The CDR3 spans 14 residues. The CDR3 loop is CASSPLSGHDEQFF. The DNA for the CDR3 is TGTGCCAGCTCACCACTTAGCGGGCACGATGAGCAGTTCTTC.

This chain uses TRBV28 with TRBJ1-5, with D perhaps TRBD1 (6 bases). This CDR3 has 15 amino acids. V was pared by 6 bases and J by 0 bases, with 12 bases between. Germline lookup yields CDR1 MDHEN and CDR2 SYDVKM. The chain's CDR3 is CASRRQEPSNQPQHF. CDR3 nucleotide sequence: TGTGCCAGCAGGAGACAGGAGCCTAGCAATCAGCCCCAGCATTTT.

V usage is TRBV28 and J usage is TRBJ1-5; D unresolved. V was clipped by 7 bases and J by 2 bases, with 12 bases between them. Germline V CDR1 and CDR2: MDHEN, SYDVKM. The CDR3 runs 14 residues. DNA of the CDR3: TGTGCCAGCATCGAGGTAAGCGGCAATCAGCCCCAGCATTTT. This encodes CASIEVSGNQPQHF.

V is TRBV2 and J is TRBJ2-2, with 7 bases aligning to TRBD1. J gave up 1 base and V 11 bases, and 4 bases lay outside the gene matches. Germline CDR1 and CDR2: SNHLY and FYNNEI. The CDR3 spans 13 residues. The CDR3 is CAVGDRNTGELFF. For the CDR3, the DNA is TGTGCCGTGGGGGACAGGAACACCGGGGAGCTGTTTTTT.

The V gene is TRBV7-3, the J gene TRBJ2-1, with a possible D match to TRBD2 (6 bases). The CDR3 runs 14 residues. V was cut by 2 bases and J by 8 bases, with 13 bases left in between. CDR1 SGHTA and CDR2 FQGTGA come from the germline V gene. The chain's CDR3 is CASSLPGTWDEQFF. Here the CDR3 DNA reads TGTGCCAGCAGCTTACCCGGGACTTGGGATGAGCAGTTCTTC.

The chain uses TRBV28 and TRBJ2-5; the D gene is possibly TRBD2 (6 bases). The CDR3 spans 17 residues. CDR1 and CDR2 (germline): MDHEN, SYDVKM. The V and J ends lost 6 bases and 2 bases respectively, with 22 bases between them. The CDR3, as DNA: TGTGCCAGCAGCACCCGGAGGGCCAGAGTCGAGCAAGAGACCCAGTACTTC. The encoded protein is CASSTRRARVEQETQYF.

This chain joins TRBV7-2 and TRBJ1-2; weak D call: TRBD1 (5 bases). This CDR3 spans 16 amino acids. Trimming took off 1 base at V and 4 bases at J, with 16 bases between the two ends. Germline V gene lookup returns CDR1 SGHTA and CDR2 FQGNSA. This chain's CDR3 is CASSLGIQGYLYGYTF. As DNA, the CDR3 is TGTGCCAGCAGCTTAGGAATCCAGGGTTACCTCTATGGCTACACCTTC.

The genes are TRBV28 and TRBJ1-1; 7 bases map to TRBD1. Unmatched junction bases numbered 4, after V lost 6 bases and J lost 6 bases. The CDR3 extends over 12 amino acids. The germline V gene encodes CDR1 MDHEN and CDR2 SYDVKM. The CDR3 nucleotides are TGTGCCAGCAGACACAGGGGAGCTGAAGCTTTCTTT. It yields the protein CASRHRGAEAFF.

The gene calls are TRBV29-1 and TRBJ1-1; 10 positions agree with TRBD1. This CDR3 spans 14 amino acids. Germline CDR1 and CDR2: SQVTM and ANQGSEA. The V and J ends lost 6 bases and 4 bases, in that order; junction bases with no gene match: 8. CDR3 amino acids: CSVVTGGGGTEAFF. The DNA for the CDR3 is TGCAGCGTAGTGACAGGGGGCGGCGGCACTGAAGCTTTCTTT.

The CDR3 loop reads CASSLFGGRESDTQYF. CDR3 DNA: TGTGCCAGCAGCTTATTTGGCGGGAGGGAATCAGATACGCAGTATTTT. The chain combines TRBV7-2 with TRBJ2-3; the match to TRBD2 covers 9 bases. This CDR3 is 16 amino acids long. V shed 2 bases, J shed 4 bases, and the junction held 7 bases outside the gene matches. Germline V gives CDR1 SGHTA, CDR2 FQGNSA.

The J gene is TRBJ1-5, the V gene TRBV7-8; 8 positions agree with TRBD1. V lost 3 bases to trimming and J lost 4 bases; unmatched junction nucleotides: 2. Germline V CDR1 and CDR2: SGHVS, FQNEAQ. The CDR3 extends over 14 amino acids. The CDR3: CASSFYRGNQPQHF. The CDR3 DNA follows: TGTGCCAGCAGCTTCTACAGGGGGAATCAGCCCCAGCATTTT.

V is TRBV2 and J is TRBJ2-6, with 8 bases aligning to TRBD1. CDR1 and CDR2 (germline): SNHLY, FYNNEI. Germline trimming cut 8 bases from V and 0 bases from J; bases unmatched to any gene: 6. The CDR3 has 16 amino acids. The CDR3 DNA sequence: TGTGCCAGCCAGGGGACAGGCTCCTCTGGGGCCAACGTCCTGACTTTC. It translates to CASQGTGSSGANVLTF.

This clone came up once. The gene calls are TRBV27 and TRBJ2-1; 10 bases align to TRBD2. Germline CDR1 reads MNHEY; CDR2 reads SMNVEV (reference sequence). The CDR3 consists of 15 residues. J lost 1 base, V lost 6 bases, and 3 bases had no gene match. The CDR3 here is CASRGLAYSYNEQFF. The CDR3 nucleotides read TGTGCCAGCAGGGGACTAGCGTATTCCTACAATGAGCAGTTCTTC.

The rearrangement links TRBV5-6 to TRBJ1-1; TRBD1 matches 7 bases. The CDR3 contains 13 residues. V lost 1 base, J lost 5 bases, and 2 bases stayed unmatched. The germline V gene encodes CDR1 SGHDT and CDR2 YYEEEE. CDR3 amino acids: CASSLTGETEAFF. The CDR3 DNA reads as TGTGCCAGCAGCTTGACAGGGGAAACTGAAGCTTTCTTT.

This clone has a handful of counts. The CDR3 loop is CASSFSLGGTDTQYF. Here the CDR3 DNA reads TGTGCCAGCAGTTTTTCTCTCGGGGGGACGGATACGCAGTATTTT. The chain couples TRBV27 to TRBJ2-3; 7 bases map to TRBD2. Germline loops: CDR1 MNHEY, CDR2 SMNVEV (reference sequence). Germline trimming cut 3 bases from V and 6 bases from J; bases unmatched to any gene: 9. This CDR3 has 15 residues.